The subject of this entry is one T cell receptor (beta chain). Its specificity is unknown. This entry belongs to a study of blood T cells in healthy people across ages. Study-wide findings and caveats: Both higher diversity and more naive CD4+ cells marked long-lived donors when set against aged donors.

The authors ran a second PCR of 7 to 11 cycles using a sample-barcoded 5' primer and a J-beta primer mix. One entry per CDR3 protein results from TCRdb running MiXCR on the 5' RACE reads. The repertoire holds roughly 570,000 distinct CDR3 sequences, roughly 29% seen once, with about a fifth in the top ten. The sequence came from an older woman in good health. Sequenced sample: blood.

This CDR3 reads CASSYGGPSPLHF. DNA of the CDR3: TGCGCCAGCAGCTACGGGGGGCCTTCACCCCTCCACTTT. The chain joins TRBV5-1 to TRBJ1-6, with a tentative D call TRBD1 (6 bases). Between the trimmed V and J ends, which lost 3 bases and 9 bases, there was a span of 10 bases. CDR1 and CDR2 (germline): SGHRS, YFSETQ. This CDR3 is 13 amino acids long.